This is a list of T cell receptor beta chains from one sample in a study of shared clonotypes between healthy human individuals. TCRdb keeps only in-frame clones here, not all; method: immunoSEQ multiplex PCR. The sample shows 2.3 million or so clones, over 90% of them seen only once. Source material: naive CD4+ T cells from PBMCs. These receptors originate from a man in his late teens or twenties in good health. Some clones in this sample may be carry-over from other donors' samples. CDR3s include the opening cysteine and the closing phenylalanine or tryptophan. A D gene is named only where the DNA matches it firmly. Clone size is shown for a subset of rows, as once, few, many or a class of expanded clone.

>NA|NA|TRBJ1-2|TRBV6-6|14
TGTGCCAGCAGTTACAGCGCAGGGAACTATGGCTACACCTTC
CASSYSAGNYGYTF
>NA|NA|TRBJ1-1|TRBV11-2|14
TGTGCCAGCAGGCAACTCAGGGAGTTCACTGAAGCTTTCTTT
CASRQLREFTEAFF
>NA|NA|TRBJ2-5|TRBV5-1|14
TGCGCCAGCAGCTTGGGACTACCTTCAGAGACCCAGTACTTC
CASSLGLPSETQYF
>NA|NA|TRBJ2-2|TRBV7-3|16
TGTGCCAGCAGCTTAATTAATTATAAGAACACCGGGGAGCTGTTTTTT
CASSLINYKNTGELFF
>NA|TRBD1|TRBJ1-1|TRBV27|14
TGTGCCAGCAGTTACAGGGGAGGGAACACTGAAGCTTTCTTT
CASSYRGGNTEAFF
>NA|NA|TRBJ2-7|TRBV19|15
TGTGCCAGTAGTCCGACCGGGACCACGGCGGGGGAGCAGTACTTC
CASSPTGTTAGEQYF
>NA|TRBD1|TRBJ2-7|TRBV7-9|14
TGTGCCAGCAGCAGAGACAGGGGGCCCTACGAGCAGTACTTC
CASSRDRGPYEQYF
>NA|NA|TRBJ2-2|TRBV6-4|14
TGTGCCAGCAGTGAAGGTAGCGCCCCCGGGGAGCTGTTTTTT
CASSEGSAPGELFF
>NA|TRBD2|TRBJ2-4|TRBV15|17
TGTGCCACCAGCATAGGGCGGGAGGGTCAAGCCAAAAACATTCAGTACTTC
CATSIGREGQAKNIQYF
>NA|NA|TRBJ2-5|TRBV29-1|11
TGCAGCGTTGGGCTCGGGGAGACCCAGTACTTC
CSVGLGETQYF
>NA|NA|TRBJ2-3|TRBV9|11
TGTGCCAGCGGCGACACAGATACGCAGTATTTT
CASGDTDTQYF
>NA|NA|TRBJ2-7|TRBV19|13
TGTGCCAGTAGTATATCGAGAACCTACGAGCAGTACTTC
CASSISRTYEQYF
>NA|NA|TRBJ2-7|TRBV28|11
TGTGCCAGCAGTTCCCTCCCCGAGCAGTACTTC
CASSSLPEQYF
>NA|NA|TRBJ2-2|TRBV27|12
TGTGCCAGCAGTTTTATTCTGGGGGAGCTGTTTTTT
CASSFILGELFF
>once|NA|TRBJ2-7|TRBV6-5|14
TGTGCCAGCAGGGCTGTAGGGAGAGTCTACGAGCAGTACTTC
CASRAVGRVYEQYF
>NA|NA|TRBJ2-3|TRBV18|13
TGTGCCAGCTCGCCACAGGCCACAGATACGCAGTATTTT
CASSPQATDTQYF
>NA|NA|TRBJ1-1|TRBV7-2|16
TGTGCCAGCAGCCCAAGCGCAGGGAGGAGGGTAACTGAAGCTTTCTTT
CASSPSAGRRVTEAFF
>NA|TRBD2|TRBJ2-2|TRBV9|15
TGTGCCAGCAGCACCCGGACTAGTGCCACCGGGGAGCTGTTTTTT
CASSTRTSATGELFF
>NA|NA|TRBJ2-1|TRBV9|13
TGTGCCAGCAGCGTACAGGGGGGACATGAGCAGTTCTTC
CASSVQGGHEQFF
>NA|NA|TRBJ2-2|TRBV7-3|17
TGTGCCAGCAGCTTAACGTCTAGCCAAACGAACACCGGGGAGCTGTTTTTT
CASSLTSSQTNTGELFF
>NA|NA|TRBJ1-5|TRBV19|14
TGTGCCAGTAGTACTGTCAGGGTGGAGCAGCCCCAGCATTTT
CASSTVRVEQPQHF
>NA|NA|TRBJ1-2|TRBV21-1|15
TGTGCCAGCACCAGAAGGGGGGGCGCGGGCTATGGCTACACCTTC
CASTRRGGAGYGYTF
>NA|NA|TRBJ1-2|TRBV18|13
TGTGCCAGCTCAGCCCAGGTCAACTATGGCTACACCTTC
CASSAQVNYGYTF
>NA|TRBD1|TRBJ1-2|TRBV5-1|14
TGCGCCAGCAGCCCCTGGGACAGGGGGCGCGGCTACACCTTC
CASSPWDRGRGYTF
>NA|NA|TRBJ2-3|TRBV28|15
TGTGCCAGCCTTTCCCCGGGAGCGGGCACAGATACGCAGTATTTT
CASLSPGAGTDTQYF
>NA|TRBD2|TRBJ2-7|TRBV5-1|16
TGCGCCAGCAGCTTGAGAGCGGGAGGGCCGAGTAACGAGCAGTACTTC
CASSLRAGGPSNEQYF
>few|NA|TRBJ1-2|TRBV28|14
TGTGCCAGCAGTTTACCGCAGGGTAACTATGGCTACACCTTC
CASSLPQGNYGYTF
>NA|TRBD1|TRBJ2-2|TRBV7-3|14
TGTGCCAGCAGCCTGACAGGGAATACCGGGGAGCTGTTTTTT
CASSLTGNTGELFF
>NA|TRBD2|TRBJ2-3|TRBV7-2|16
TGTGCCAGCAGCTTAGCACTAGCGGGGGGCATCGGTACGCAGTATTTT
CASSLALAGGIGTQYF
>NA|TRBD2|TRBJ2-1|TRBV11-3|12
TGTGCCAGCAGTCCTGGGGCGGGAGTGGCGGTCTTC
CASSPGAGVAVF
>NA|TRBD2|TRBJ2-7|TRBV6-6|14
TGTGCCAGCAATTTGGGCGGGAGGTCTGGCGAGCAGTACTTC
CASNLGGRSGEQYF
>NA|NA|TRBJ2-2|TRBV7-3|15
TGTGCCAGCAGCTTCCGGGCAGAAAACACCGGGGAGCTGTTTTTT
CASSFRAENTGELFF
>NA|NA|TRBJ2-1|TRBV11-2|14
TGTGCCAGCAGCTTTGCCCAGGGAAACAATGAGCAGTTCTTC
CASSFAQGNNEQFF
>NA|NA|TRBJ2-3|TRBV9|15
TGTGCCAGCAGCCCACGGGGAGTGGGCACAGATACGCAGTATTTT
CASSPRGVGTDTQYF
>few|NA|TRBJ1-2|TRBV27|13
TGTGCCAGCAGTTTAGGGGGTACCTATGGCTACACCTTC
CASSLGGTYGYTF
>few|TRBD1|TRBJ1-4|TRBV2|16
TGTGCCAGCAGCGGCTACTACGGGACAGGGGGCGAAAAACTGTTTTTT
CASSGYYGTGGEKLFF
>NA|NA|TRBJ2-5|TRBV30|15
TGTGCCTGGAGTGGACAGGCGGGAATCGTTCAGACCCAGTACTTC
CAWSGQAGIVQTQYF
>NA|NA|TRBJ1-2|TRBV7-9|16
TGTGCCAGCAGCCATCCACAGCCTATGGGGGCCTATGGCTACACCTTC
CASSHPQPMGAYGYTF
>NA|NA|TRBJ2-3|TRBV14|12
TGTGCCAGCAGCCAAGAAGCAGATACGCAGTATTTT
CASSQEADTQYF
>NA|NA|TRBJ2-7|TRBV6-5|14
TGTGCCAGCAGTTACGGGACTTCTGGCTACGAGCAGTACTTC
CASSYGTSGYEQYF